The 29 T cell receptor beta chains below all came from one sample that was sequenced in a study of post-analysis software for immune sequencing data. Study results and limitations: Roughly five TRBV segments were more frequent in patients than controls; TRBV5-6, TRBV5-1 and TRBV20-1 belonged to this group.

No antigens are known for them. Unique molecular identifiers tagged the TCR beta cDNA libraries. Using its own MiXCR run on the PCR reads, TCRdb lists one record per CDR3 protein. The data contain roughly 800,000 distinct CDR3 sequences, 30% of them singletons. Specimen: blood. These receptors originate from a girl aged 5 to 17 with multiple sclerosis.

As regards this clonotype: One junction end disagrees with the germline gene, perhaps due to a read error. The chain is built from TRBV4-3 and TRBJ1-2; D may be TRBD1 (5 bases). This CDR3 has 13 residues. Per the germline V gene, CDR1 is LGHNA and CDR2 is YSLEER. CDR3 coding DNA: TGCGCCAGCAGCCCGGGGGGAGCCTATGACTACACCTTC. Translating gives CASSPGGAYDYTF.

This clonotype was observed a few times. The V and J genes are TRBV12-3 or TRBV12-4 and TRBJ1-1; D is possibly TRBD1 (5 bases). Trimming took off 3 bases at V and 5 bases at J, with 16 bases between the two ends. The CDR3 runs to 15 residues. The DNA for the CDR3 is TGTGCCAGCAGTTTTCCCAGGGCGCCAGGAACTGAAGCTTTCTTT. Its translation: CASSFPRAPGTEAFF.

This clonotype was picked up a small number of times. The V gene is TRBV6-5, the J gene TRBJ2-7; D gene unclear. Germline lookup yields CDR1 MNHEY and CDR2 SVGAGI. Trimming removed 8 bases from V and 3 bases from J, with 8 bases in between. The CDR3 extends over 11 amino acids. The CDR3 sequence: CASHPFYEQYF. CDR3 nucleotide sequence: TGTGCCAGCCACCCATTCTACGAGCAGTACTTC.

CDR3 nucleotide sequence: TGCAGTGCTAGAGTCGGAGTATTTCCGAACACTGAAGCTTTCTTT. Protein sequence: CSARVGVFPNTEAFF. The rearrangement joins TRBV20-1 to TRBJ1-1; no clear D gene. Trimming left V 1 base short and J 1 base short, with 13 bases between. Germline assignment: CDR1 DFQATT and CDR2 SNEGSKA (reference sequence). This CDR3 comprises 15 residues.

This clonotype occurred a few times. V gene TRBV27 combines with J gene TRBJ2-7, with 13 bases lining up with TRBD2. The CDR3 has 16 amino acids. Germline V gene data show CDR1 as MNHEY and CDR2 as SMNVEV (reference sequence). V shed 4 bases, J shed 7 bases, and the junction held 10 bases outside the gene matches. The CDR3 bases are TGTGCCAGCAGTTCCCCCGGGACTAGCGGGATCCGGGAGCAGTACTTC. It translates to CASSSPGTSGIREQYF.

The chain carries TRBV5-1 and TRBJ2-3; 12 bases line up with TRBD2. CDR3 length: 17 amino acids. V gave up 3 bases and J gave up 4 bases; unmatched junction bases: 9. Germline V CDR1 and CDR2: SGHRS, YFSETQ. Written as DNA, the CDR3 is TGCGCCAGCAGCTACGCCTCCCTAGCGGGGGGGTCAGATACGCAGTATTTT. It translates to CASSYASLAGGSDTQYF.

This clonotype has at least ten counts. CDR3 bases: TGCGCCAGCAGTGAGCCCGGCGGGCCCGATACGCAGTATTTT. It is translated as CASSEPGGPDTQYF. The V and J genes are TRBV10-1 and TRBJ2-3, with D maybe TRBD2 (5 bases). CDR3 length: 14 amino acids. CDR1 is WNHNN and CDR2 is SYGVQD in the germline V gene (reference sequence). Trimming pared 2 bases from V and 6 bases from J, leaving 12 bases between.

The rearrangement links TRBV6-2 or TRBV6-3 to TRBJ2-3, with D unclear. V was clipped by 7 bases and J by 2 bases, with 10 bases between them. CDR1 MNHEY and CDR2 SVGEGT come from the germline V gene. The CDR3 runs to 13 residues. CDR3 DNA: TGTGCCAGCAAGGTTGCATCCACAGATACGCAGTATTTT. It specifies CASKVASTDTQYF.

Note on this clonotype: Mismatch with germline at one junction end may stem from a read error. V is TRBV7-9 and J is TRBJ2-1; D is possibly TRBD2 (5 bases). From germline, CDR1 is SEHNR and CDR2 FQNEAQ (reference sequence). This CDR3 spans 13 amino acids. Here the CDR3 reads CASSLAGSGELFF. The CDR3 DNA reads TGTGCCAGCAGCTTAGCGGGTTCCGGGGAGCTGTTCTTC.

This clonotype was picked up a small number of times. The chain joins TRBV14 to TRBJ2-5; 7 bases are a match to TRBD2. V shed 1 base and J 13 bases; nucleotides not matched to a gene: 6. CDR1 and CDR2 (germline): SGHDN, FVKESK. The CDR3 spans 12 residues. The CDR3 spells CASSQAAGVLYF. For the CDR3, the DNA is TGTGCCAGCAGCCAAGCGGCGGGAGTATTGTACTTC.

The chain is built from TRBV5-5 and TRBJ2-7; TRBD2 aligns across 7 bases. V was clipped by 6 bases and J by 2 bases; unmatched bases: 8. The germline V gene encodes CDR1 SGHKS and CDR2 YYEKEE (reference sequence). The CDR3 covers 14 residues. The CDR3: CASNARDYTYEQYF. For the CDR3, the DNA is TGTGCCAGCAACGCCCGGGACTATACCTACGAGCAGTACTTC.

The chain joins TRBV4-3 to TRBJ2-2; tentatively, D is TRBD1 (6 bases). Trimming left V 0 bases short and J 2 bases short, with 13 bases between. This CDR3 is built from 17 residues. The germline V gene encodes CDR1 LGHNA and CDR2 YSLEER. CDR3: CASSQDYGTHNTGELFF. The CDR3 DNA sequence: TGCGCCAGCAGCCAAGATTACGGGACACACAACACCGGGGAGCTGTTTTTT.

This rearrangement joins TRBV4-3 to TRBJ2-4, with D hard to call. The J call may not be correct, given that the DNA end is closer to TRBJ2-5. This CDR3 has 13 amino acids. The germline V gene encodes CDR1 LGHNA and CDR2 YSLEER. DNA for the CDR3: TGCGCCAGCAGCCGAGAGACGAGAAGGACCCAGTACTTC. Its translation: CASSRETRRTQYF.

The chain joins TRBV4-3 to TRBJ1-4; D is unclear. Germline V gives CDR1 LGHNA, CDR2 YSLEER. V lost 0 bases to trimming and J lost 4 bases, with 12 bases between them. The CDR3 spans 16 residues. The CDR3 here is CASSQERQLRNEKLFF. DNA of the CDR3: TGCGCCAGCAGCCAAGAGCGGCAGCTCCGTAATGAAAAACTGTTTTTT.

This clonotype was counted many times. V and J are TRBV5-1 and TRBJ1-5; no clear D. This CDR3 comprises 13 residues. Germline assignment: CDR1 SGHRS and CDR2 YFSETQ. Trimming removed 0 bases from V and 5 bases from J, with 6 bases in between. CDR3 loop: CASSLEIDQPQHF. In DNA, the CDR3 is TGCGCCAGCAGCTTGGAGATTGATCAGCCCCAGCATTTT.

The rearrangement uses TRBV29-1 and TRBJ2-7; TRBD2 matches at 11 bases. V lost 7 bases to trimming and J lost 7 bases; unmatched junction nucleotides: 9. The CDR3 has 13 amino acids. The V gene's germline CDR1 is SQVTM and CDR2 ANQGSEA. CDR3 residues: CSGIAGGVAEQYF. CDR3 coding DNA: TGCAGCGGTATAGCGGGAGGGGTGGCTGAGCAGTACTTC.

The chain is built from TRBV4-2 and TRBJ1-4, with 9 bases lining up with TRBD1. V lost 3 bases, J lost 8 bases, and 7 bases stayed unmatched. The CDR3 covers 15 residues. CDR1 is LGHNA, CDR2 YNFKEQ, per germline. CDR3 nucleotide sequence: TGTGCCAGCAGCCAGCCGACAGGGGGTGGGGAAAAACTGTTTTTT. Translated, it gives CASSQPTGGGEKLFF.

This chain uses TRBV19 with TRBJ2-1; possibly TRBD2 for D (5 bases). The V end lost 5 bases, the J end lost 7 bases, and 21 bases lay between the germline ends. Looked up from germline, CDR1 is LNHDA and CDR2 is SQIVND (reference sequence). The CDR3 sequence is 16 residues long. The CDR3, as DNA: TGTGCCAGTAGTGGTCCGGCGGGTGGTAGGTATAATGAGCAGTTCTTC. The encoded protein is CASSGPAGGRYNEQFF. Filled out from reference TRBV19 and TRBJ2-1, the complete variable domain reads DGGITQSPKYLFRKEGQNVTLSCEQNLNHDAMYWYRQDPGQGLRLIYYSQIVNDFQKGDIAEGYSVSREKKESFPLTVTSAQKNPTAFYLCASSGPAGGRYNEQFFGPGTRLTVL.

This clonotype has a count of ten or more. The V call is TRBV10-2, the J call TRBJ2-4; possible D gene TRBD1, 5 bases. Germline V gene sequence: CDR1 WSHSY, CDR2 SAAADI. V lost 7 bases and J 8 bases, leaving 12 bases between the germline ends. This CDR3 has 12 residues. CDR3 sequence: CASNDLGDIQYF. CDR3 in DNA: TGCGCCAGCAACGACCTAGGGGACATTCAGTACTTC.

At least ten counts were recorded for this clonotype. The V gene is TRBV6-5, the J gene TRBJ2-3, with 8 bases aligning to TRBD2. The germline gives CDR1 MNHEY, CDR2 SVGAGI. V lost 6 bases, J lost 1 base, and 6 bases stayed unmatched. There are 15 residues in the CDR3. In DNA form, the CDR3 reads TGTGCCAGCAGCTTCAGCGGGAGTGGCACAGATACGCAGTATTTT. Its protein product is CASSFSGSGTDTQYF.

The V call is TRBV5-4, the J call TRBJ2-5; D assignment may be TRBD1 or TRBD2 (5 bases each). Germline assignment: CDR1 SGHNT and CDR2 YYREEE (reference sequence). V lost 4 bases and J 5 bases, leaving 12 bases between the germline ends. The CDR3 spans 13 residues. DNA of the CDR3: TGTGCCAGCAGCGCCAAGGGGACGGAGACCCAGTACTTC. It specifies CASSAKGTETQYF.

This clonotype was recorded a few times. The gene calls are TRBV6-1 and TRBJ2-1; TRBD2 aligns across 8 bases. The CDR3 sequence is 16 residues long. Germline assignment: CDR1 MNHNS and CDR2 SASEGT. Germline trimming cut 0 bases from V and 1 base from J; bases unmatched to any gene: 2. The CDR3 DNA reads as TGTGCCAGCAGTGAAGCCGGGAGGGGTTCCTACAATGAGCAGTTCTTC. This translates into CASSEAGRGSYNEQFF.

The rearrangement links TRBV5-1 to TRBJ1-2; unclear D gene. The ends were cut back, 0 bases at V and 1 base at J, with 16 bases in the middle. CDR1 and CDR2 from the germline V gene are SGHRS and YFSETQ. This CDR3 is 17 amino acids long. The CDR3 region is CASSLAPARANNYGYTF. The CDR3 DNA reads TGCGCCAGCAGCTTGGCCCCGGCTAGGGCCAATAACTATGGCTACACCTTC.

The J gene is TRBJ2-5, the V gene TRBV5-6, with 8 bases aligning to TRBD1. CDR3 length equals 13 residues. Germline CDR1 SGHDT, CDR2 YYEEEE. The ends lost 0 bases at V and 11 bases at J; junction bases unmatched: 6. The CDR3 sequence: CASSLVGQVLQYF. CDR3 bases: TGTGCCAGCAGCTTGGTGGGACAGGTTTTGCAGTACTTC.

This sequence joins TRBV28 and TRBJ2-3, with a weak D call TRBD1 (5 bases). This CDR3 has 13 residues. Germline values: CDR1 MDHEN, CDR2 SYDVKM. V was pared by 9 bases and J by 5 bases, with 15 bases between. CDR3 residues: CASHQGGKDTQYF. CDR3 DNA sequence: TGTGCCAGTCACCAGGGTGGGAAAGATACGCAGTATTTT. Variable domain in full (rest from reference TRBV28 and TRBJ2-3): DVKVTQSSRYLVKRTGEKVFLECVQDMDHENMFWYRQDPGLGLRLIYFSYDVKMKEKGDIPEGYSVSREKKERFSLILESASTNQTSMYLCASHQGGKDTQYFGPGTRLTVL.

This clonotype was found a few times. The chain employs TRBV20-1 and TRBJ2-7; 9 bases align to TRBD2. V lost 3 bases to trimming and J lost 5 bases; unmatched junction nucleotides: 14. Germline lookup yields CDR1 DFQATT and CDR2 SNEGSKA (reference sequence). CDR3 length equals 16 residues. Here the CDR3 reads CSASRVGSGSGHEQYF. The DNA of the CDR3 is TGCAGTGCTAGTCGCGTTGGTAGCGGGAGCGGCCACGAGCAGTACTTC.

The rearrangement links TRBV11-2 to TRBJ2-2, with 14 bases lining up with TRBD2. V lost 4 bases to trimming and J lost 6 bases; unmatched junction nucleotides: 4. The germline V gene has CDR1 SGHAT and CDR2 FQNNGV. CDR3 length equals 16 residues. The CDR3 bases are TGTGCCAGCAGCTCCCGACTAGCGGGAGGGGCCGGGGAGCTGTTTTTT. The encoded protein is CASSSRLAGGAGELFF.

This clonotype has just a few counts. The chain couples TRBV6-5 to TRBJ2-7; D may match TRBD1 or TRBD2 (5 bases each). V was shortened by 1 base and J by 5 bases, with 15 bases between the two germline ends. There are 15 residues in the CDR3. CDR1 and CDR2 (germline): MNHEY, SVGAGI. CDR3 loop: CASSYFQGETNEQYF. CDR3 nucleotide sequence: TGTGCCAGCAGTTACTTCCAGGGAGAAACTAACGAGCAGTACTTC.

The chain recombines TRBV20-1 with TRBJ1-5, with D perhaps TRBD1 (5 bases). The CDR3 length is 12 residues. Germline loops: CDR1 DFQATT, CDR2 SNEGSKA (reference sequence). V gave up 3 bases and J gave up 4 bases, with 7 bases separating them. The CDR3 DNA is TGCAGTGCTAGGAGGACAAATCAGCCCCAGCATTTT. Amino acid sequence: CSARRTNQPQHF.